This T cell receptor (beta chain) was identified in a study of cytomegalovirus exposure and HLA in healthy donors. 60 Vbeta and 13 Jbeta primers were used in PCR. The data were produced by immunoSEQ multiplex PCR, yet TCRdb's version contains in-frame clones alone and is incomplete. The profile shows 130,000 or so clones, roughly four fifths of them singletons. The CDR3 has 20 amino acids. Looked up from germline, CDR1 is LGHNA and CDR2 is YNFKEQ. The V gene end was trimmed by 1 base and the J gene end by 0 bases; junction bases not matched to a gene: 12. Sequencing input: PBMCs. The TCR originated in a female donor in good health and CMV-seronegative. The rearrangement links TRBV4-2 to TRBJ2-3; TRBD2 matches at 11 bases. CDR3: CASSQGVKPSGGLSTDTQYF. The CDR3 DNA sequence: TGTGCCAGCAGCCAAGGCGTGAAGCCTAGCGGGGGGCTGAGCACAGATACGCAGTATTTT.